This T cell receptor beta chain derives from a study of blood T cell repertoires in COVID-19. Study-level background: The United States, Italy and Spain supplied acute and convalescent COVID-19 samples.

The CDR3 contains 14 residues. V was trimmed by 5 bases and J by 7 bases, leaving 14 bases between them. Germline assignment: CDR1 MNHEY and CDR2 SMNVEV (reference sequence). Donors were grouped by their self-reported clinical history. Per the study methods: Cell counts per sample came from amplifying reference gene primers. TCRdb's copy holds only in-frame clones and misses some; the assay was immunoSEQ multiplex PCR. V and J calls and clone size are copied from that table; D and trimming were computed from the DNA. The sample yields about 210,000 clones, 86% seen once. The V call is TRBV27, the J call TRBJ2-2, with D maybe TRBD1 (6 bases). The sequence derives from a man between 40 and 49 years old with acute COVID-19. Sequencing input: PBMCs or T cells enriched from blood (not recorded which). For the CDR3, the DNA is TGTGCCAGCAGTCCCTCCAGGGGCAGCGGGGAGCTGTTTTTT. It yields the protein CASSPSRGSGELFF.